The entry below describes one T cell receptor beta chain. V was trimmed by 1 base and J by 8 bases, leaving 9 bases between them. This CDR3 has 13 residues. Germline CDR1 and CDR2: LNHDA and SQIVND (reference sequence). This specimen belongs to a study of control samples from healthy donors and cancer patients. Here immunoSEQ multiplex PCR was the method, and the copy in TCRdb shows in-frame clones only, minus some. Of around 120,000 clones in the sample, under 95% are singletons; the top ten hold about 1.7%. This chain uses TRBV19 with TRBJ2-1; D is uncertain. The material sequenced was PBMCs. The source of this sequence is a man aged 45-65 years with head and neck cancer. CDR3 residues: CASSIGDRDEQFF. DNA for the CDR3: TGTGCCAGTAGTATAGGTGACCGGGATGAGCAGTTCTTC.